This TCR beta chain was recorded in a study of beta chain features in type 1 diabetes. General study results and limits: When VDJ junctions were examined, type 1 diabetes patients showed fewer insertions and more deletions. Among patients with Type 1 diabetes, TCRB CDR3s were moderately but significantly shorter in every one of the four CD4+ subsets. Unsettled here was the matter of whether HLA type influences TCRB rearrangement.

V shed 1 base and J shed 0 bases, with 14 bases lying between them. The CDR3 covers 17 residues. Germline CDR1 reads LGHNA; CDR2 reads YNFKEQ. Sequencing targeted expressed TCRB transcripts, as all isolated RNA had been reverse transcribed. Profiled with immunoSEQ multiplex PCR; TCRdb holds only in-frame clones, not every one. The repertoire holds 95,000 to 150,000 clones, with about 17% as singletons. This clone turned up a few times. Its cognate antigen is unknown. The receptor comes from a man aged 25-40 years with type 1 diabetes. The sample was central memory CD4+ T cells from blood. The rearrangement links TRBV4-2 to TRBJ2-3; D possibly corresponds to TRBD2 (6 bases). The CDR3 region is CASSQALGGTSTDTQYF. CDR3 coding DNA: TGTGCCAGCAGCCAAGCGCTCGGGGGAACTAGCACAGATACGCAGTATTTT.